The source of this T cell receptor beta chain is a study of Ad26.COV2.S vaccination and SARS-CoV-2 variants. Documented treatment: 19 received Ad26.COV2.S at low or high dose, single or two shots; 5 received placebo; per-sample allocation not given. At day 63 after the first vaccine or placebo injection, samples were drawn. The individual, an adult aged 18-55 years, was a donor in Boston. As to this clone: The antigen remains unidentified.

General study findings and limits: Spike-specific CD8+ and CD4+ T cell responses reportedly showed substantial breadth after vaccination. Possible underestimation of total T cell responses by the TCR breadth and depth analyses was noted.

Sequenced by immunoSEQ multiplex PCR; TCRdb stores in-frame clones only, minus some. The table lists fewer than 400,000 clones, approximately 91% of them singletons. Germline lookup yields CDR1 MGHRA and CDR2 YSYEKL. This CDR3 comprises 14 residues. V shed 1 base and J 7 bases; nucleotides not matched to a gene: 6. The sequence was collected from a person aged 18-60 years who received the Ad26.COV2.S COVID-19 vaccine or a placebo. The starting material was peripheral blood, obtained in a trial of Ad26.COV2.S vaccine versus placebo. The gene calls are TRBV4-1 and TRBJ2-5; 7 nucleotides line up with TRBD1. The CDR3 coding sequence is TGCGCCAGCAGCCAAGCGACAGGGTCGGGGACCCAGTACTTC. This encodes CASSQATGSGTQYF.